The TCR beta chain described here comes from a study of identical twins. With 5 bases clipped from V and 4 bases from J, the junction kept 5 bases outside the gene matches. Germline-derived CDR1 and CDR2 are DFQATT and SNEGSKA (reference sequence). The CDR3 is made up of 12 amino acids. A universal primer site was created by template switching, with the cDNA bearing unique molecular identifiers. TCRdb recomputed calls from the 5' RACE reads with MiXCR, one row per CDR3 protein. The sample holds about 460,000 distinct CDR3 sequences, 14% seen once. This same sample was also part of a study on yellow fever vaccine responses in identical twins.

Input material: CD4+ T cells sorted from blood. The V gene is TRBV20-1, the J gene TRBJ2-7; 7 nucleotides line up with TRBD2. The sequence was obtained from a woman between 18 and 29 years old in good health. CDR3 coding DNA: TGCAGTGCTTGGGCCGGGGGGTACGAGCAGTACTTC. Translation: CSAWAGGYEQYF.